This T cell receptor (beta chain) was identified during a study of T cell responses to AZD1222 COVID-19 vaccine. Study-level findings and limits: It should be noted that donors were predominantly white British and more often female, and clonal diversity was possibly underestimated. Spike was spanned by vaccine-associated CD4 TCRs, with dominance at 160-218 and 743-854. Sampling that yielded the repertoires occurred only after the peak T cell response.

Assay: immunoSEQ multiplex PCR; the TCRdb copy retains only in-frame clones and omits some. In the table there are about 150,000 clones, 93% of which are singletons. Remarks on this clone: Its specificity is unknown.

J was trimmed by 7 bases and V by 6 bases; bases with no gene match: 12. Germline V gives CDR1 MNHEY, CDR2 SMNVEV (reference sequence). The CDR3 extends over 16 amino acids. J is TRBJ1-6 and V is TRBV27, with TRBD1 matching 7 bases. The source was peripheral blood, collected on day 0 of AZD1222 vaccination. The TCR was taken from an adult in good health. Here the CDR3 reads CASSKSRTGYNSPLHF. The CDR3 DNA follows: TGTGCCAGCAGCAAGTCTCGGACAGGTTACAATTCACCCCTCCACTTT.